The clone carrying this T cell receptor beta chain was seen ten or more times. Antigen specificity is unknown. TCRdb fed the 5' RACE reads into MiXCR, producing one record per CDR3 protein. The sample includes some 44,000 distinct CDR3 sequences, about 32% of them seen just once. Study-wide points: Tumor memory CD4+ T cell TCR gene usage was found to cluster with blood and lymph node memory CD4+ cells and with lymph node naive CD4+ cells.

Germline loops: CDR1 SQVTM, CDR2 ANQGSEA. V lost 3 bases, J lost 1 base, and 13 bases lay in between. The CDR3 spans 14 residues. Memory CD4+ cells were defined as CD4+CD45RO+CD25-. This chain uses TRBV29-1 with TRBJ2-7; tentatively, D is TRBD2 (6 bases). The TCR originated in a female donor with breast cancer. Sequencing used tumor-infiltrating memory CD4+ T cells sorted from the breast tumor. Subset in this sample: memory CD4+ T cells, CD4+CD45RO+CD25-. CDR3 in amino acids: CSVEGGRSSYEQYF. The CDR3, as DNA: TGCAGCGTTGAGGGTGGGAGGAGTTCCTACGAGCAGTACTTC.